The following is a T cell receptor (beta chain) sequence with its context. Its cognate antigen is unknown. The sample comes from a study of chemoradiotherapy in HPV16-positive cancers. Study overall: A couple of HPV16-positive patients' cells yielded candidate HPV-specific clones and common motifs.

This CDR3 is 13 amino acids long. V was pared by 3 bases and J by 14 bases, with 13 bases of the junction left unmatched. Germline CDR1 is GTSNPN and CDR2 is SVGIG (reference sequence). The table came from immunoSEQ multiplex PCR; TCRdb's copy has only in-frame clones and leaves some out. The sample lists 7,000 to 8,500 clones, around 90% occurring once. Over chemoradiotherapy, repertoires were sampled more than once. Study-wide results and limits: Candidate HPV-specific clones and E7-related TCR motifs grew in tumor during treatment. HPV-specific T cells were functionally defined from only a couple of HPV16-positive patients.

The V call is TRBV30, the J call TRBJ2-1; the match to TRBD2 covers 7 bases. This TCR was sampled from a human donor with HPV-associated anogenital cancer. The sequencing here drew on tumor tissue, taken from a patient who underwent chemoradiotherapy. The CDR3 here is CAWRPETSLVEFF. CDR3 DNA: TGTGCCTGGAGGCCTGAGACTAGCCTTGTCGAGTTCTTC. The full variable domain, rest sourced from reference TRBV30 and TRBJ2-1, is SQTIHQWPATLVQPVGSPLSLECTVEGTSNPNLYWYRQAAGRGLQLLFYSVGIGQISSEVPQNLSASRPQDRQFILSSKKLLLSDSGFYLCAWRPETSLVEFFGPGTRLTVL.